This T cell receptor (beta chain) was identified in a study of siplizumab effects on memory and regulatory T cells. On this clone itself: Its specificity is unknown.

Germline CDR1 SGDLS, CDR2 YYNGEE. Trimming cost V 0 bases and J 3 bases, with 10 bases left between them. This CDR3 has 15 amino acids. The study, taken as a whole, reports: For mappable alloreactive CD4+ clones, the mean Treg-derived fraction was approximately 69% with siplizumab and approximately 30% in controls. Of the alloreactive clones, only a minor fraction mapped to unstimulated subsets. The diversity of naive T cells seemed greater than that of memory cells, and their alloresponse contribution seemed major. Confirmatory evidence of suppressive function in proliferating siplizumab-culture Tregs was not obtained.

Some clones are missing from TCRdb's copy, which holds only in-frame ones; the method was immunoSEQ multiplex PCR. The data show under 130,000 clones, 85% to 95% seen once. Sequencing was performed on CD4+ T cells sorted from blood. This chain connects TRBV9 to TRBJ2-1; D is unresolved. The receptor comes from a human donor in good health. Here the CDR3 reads CASSVGPDFYNEQFF. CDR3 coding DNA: TGTGCCAGCAGCGTAGGCCCTGACTTCTACAATGAGCAGTTCTTC.